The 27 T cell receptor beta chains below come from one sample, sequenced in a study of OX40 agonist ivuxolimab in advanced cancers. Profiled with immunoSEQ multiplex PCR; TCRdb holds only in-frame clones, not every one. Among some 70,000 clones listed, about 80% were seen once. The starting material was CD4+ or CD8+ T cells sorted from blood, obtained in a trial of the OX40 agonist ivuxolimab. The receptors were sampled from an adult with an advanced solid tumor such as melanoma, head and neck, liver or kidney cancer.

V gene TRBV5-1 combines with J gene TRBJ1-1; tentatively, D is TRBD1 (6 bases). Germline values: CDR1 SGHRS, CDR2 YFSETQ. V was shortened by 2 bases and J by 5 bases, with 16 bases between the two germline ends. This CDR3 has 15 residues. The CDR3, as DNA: TGCGCCAGCAGCTTAGCAGGGGCTAGAGCAACTGAAGCTTTCTTT. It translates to CASSLAGARATEAFF. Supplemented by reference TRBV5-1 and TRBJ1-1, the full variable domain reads KAGVTQTPRYLIKTRGQQVTLSCSPISGHRSVSWYQQTPGQGLQFLFEYFSETQRNKGNFPGRFSGRQFSNSRSEMNVSTLELGDSALYLCASSLAGARATEAFFGQGTRLTVV.

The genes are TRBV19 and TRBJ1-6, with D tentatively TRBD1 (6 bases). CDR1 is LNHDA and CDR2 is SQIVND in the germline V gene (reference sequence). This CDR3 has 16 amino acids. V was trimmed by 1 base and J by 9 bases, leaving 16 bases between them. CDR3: CASSIGNLGATSPLHF. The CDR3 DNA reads TGTGCCAGTAGTATAGGTAATCTGGGGGCGACTTCACCCCTCCACTTT.

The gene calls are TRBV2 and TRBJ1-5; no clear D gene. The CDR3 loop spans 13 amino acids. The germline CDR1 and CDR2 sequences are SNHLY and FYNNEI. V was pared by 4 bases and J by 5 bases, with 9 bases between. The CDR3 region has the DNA TGTGCCAGCAGTGGTCTATCCGATCAGCCCCAGCATTTT. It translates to CASSGLSDQPQHF.

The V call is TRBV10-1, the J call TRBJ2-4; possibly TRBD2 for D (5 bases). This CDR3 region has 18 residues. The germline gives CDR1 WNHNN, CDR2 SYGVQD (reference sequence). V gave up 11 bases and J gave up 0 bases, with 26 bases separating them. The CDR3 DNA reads TGCGCCGCCCCCGACCCGACGGAGCGGATAGGAGCCAAAAACATTCAGTACTTC. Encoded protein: CAAPDPTERIGAKNIQYF.

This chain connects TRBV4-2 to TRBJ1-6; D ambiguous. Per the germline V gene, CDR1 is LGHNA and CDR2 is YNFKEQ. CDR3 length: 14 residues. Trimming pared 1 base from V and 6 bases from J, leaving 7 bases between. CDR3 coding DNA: TGTGCCAGCAGCCAAGGGCAGTCTAATTCACCCCTCCACTTT. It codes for CASSQGQSNSPLHF.

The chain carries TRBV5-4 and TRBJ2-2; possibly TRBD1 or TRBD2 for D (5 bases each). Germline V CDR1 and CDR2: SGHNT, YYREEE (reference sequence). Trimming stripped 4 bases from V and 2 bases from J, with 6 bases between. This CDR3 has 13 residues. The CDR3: CASSRDNTGELFF. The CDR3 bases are TGTGCCAGCAGCCGGGACAACACCGGGGAGCTGTTTTTT.

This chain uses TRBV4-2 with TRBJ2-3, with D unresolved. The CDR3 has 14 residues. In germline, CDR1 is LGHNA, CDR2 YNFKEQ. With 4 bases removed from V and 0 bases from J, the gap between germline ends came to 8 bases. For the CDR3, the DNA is TGTGCCAGCAGCCCCCGTAGGAGCACAGATACGCAGTATTTT. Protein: CASSPRRSTDTQYF.

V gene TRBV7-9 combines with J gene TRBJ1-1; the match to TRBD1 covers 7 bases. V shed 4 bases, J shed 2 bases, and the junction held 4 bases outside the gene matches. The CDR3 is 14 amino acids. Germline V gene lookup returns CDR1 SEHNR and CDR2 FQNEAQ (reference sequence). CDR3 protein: CASSSGQKNTEAFF. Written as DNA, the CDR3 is TGTGCCAGCAGCTCGGGACAGAAAAACACTGAAGCTTTCTTT.

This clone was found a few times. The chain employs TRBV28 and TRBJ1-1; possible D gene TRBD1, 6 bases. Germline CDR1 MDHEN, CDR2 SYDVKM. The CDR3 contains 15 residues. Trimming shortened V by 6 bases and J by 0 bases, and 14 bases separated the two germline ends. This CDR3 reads CASSLLDSLNTEAFF. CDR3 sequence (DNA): TGTGCCAGCAGCTTACTGGACAGCCTGAACACTGAAGCTTTCTTT.

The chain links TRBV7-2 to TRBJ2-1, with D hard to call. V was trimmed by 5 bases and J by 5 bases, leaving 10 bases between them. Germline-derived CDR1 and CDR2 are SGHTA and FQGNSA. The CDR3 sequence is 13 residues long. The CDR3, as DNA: TGTGCCAGCAGCCGCCCAAGTGACAATGAGCAGTTCTTC. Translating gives CASSRPSDNEQFF.

CDR3 nucleotide sequence: TGTGCCAGCTCGATCGCCGGGGTAGGGGTCTACACCTTC. This codes for CASSIAGVGVYTF. The chain links TRBV25-1 to TRBJ1-2, with D perhaps TRBD1 (5 bases). The length of the CDR3 is 13 residues. The V gene lost 8 bases and the J gene lost 10 bases, with 20 bases spanning the gap. The V gene's germline CDR1 is MGHDK and CDR2 SYGVNS.

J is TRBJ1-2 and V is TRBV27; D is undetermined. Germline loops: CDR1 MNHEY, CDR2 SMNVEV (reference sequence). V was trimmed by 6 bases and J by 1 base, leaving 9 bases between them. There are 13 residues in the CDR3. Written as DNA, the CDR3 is TGTGCCAGCAGGCAGACACTTAACTATGGCTACACCTTC. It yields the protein CASRQTLNYGYTF.

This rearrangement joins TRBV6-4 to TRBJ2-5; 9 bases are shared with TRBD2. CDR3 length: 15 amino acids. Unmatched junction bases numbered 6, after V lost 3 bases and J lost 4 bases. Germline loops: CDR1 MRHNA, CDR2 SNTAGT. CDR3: CASSEVRGGIETQYF. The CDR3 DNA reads TGTGCCAGCAGTGAGGTGCGGGGGGGCATAGAGACCCAGTACTTC.

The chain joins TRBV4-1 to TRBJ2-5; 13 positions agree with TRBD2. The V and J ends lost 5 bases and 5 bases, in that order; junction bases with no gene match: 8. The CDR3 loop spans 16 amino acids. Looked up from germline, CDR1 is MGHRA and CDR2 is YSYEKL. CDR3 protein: CASSSRTSGGPETQYF. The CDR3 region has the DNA TGCGCCAGCAGCTCCCGGACTAGCGGGGGTCCGGAGACCCAGTACTTC.

The CDR3 protein is CAISERGFDEQFF. DNA for the CDR3: TGTGCCATCAGTGAGAGGGGGTTCGATGAGCAGTTCTTC. The rearrangement links TRBV10-3 to TRBJ2-1; D perhaps matches TRBD1 (6 bases). The CDR3 is 13 residues long. Germline CDR1 and CDR2: ENHRY and SYGVKD. Trimming shortened V by 2 bases and J by 8 bases, and 10 bases separated the two germline ends.

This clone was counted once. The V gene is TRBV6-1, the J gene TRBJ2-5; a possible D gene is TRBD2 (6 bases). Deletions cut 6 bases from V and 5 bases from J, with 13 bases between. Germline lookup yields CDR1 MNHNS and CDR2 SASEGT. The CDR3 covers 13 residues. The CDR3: CASSGRREETQYF. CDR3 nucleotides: TGTGCCAGCAGCGGACGGAGGGAGGAGACCCAGTACTTC.

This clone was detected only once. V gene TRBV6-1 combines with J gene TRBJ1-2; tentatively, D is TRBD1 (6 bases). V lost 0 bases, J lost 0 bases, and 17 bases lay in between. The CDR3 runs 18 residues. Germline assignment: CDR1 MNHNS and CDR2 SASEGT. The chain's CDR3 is CASSEARNRAGANYGYTF. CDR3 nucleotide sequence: TGTGCCAGCAGTGAAGCGCGAAACAGGGCTGGAGCTAACTATGGCTACACCTTC.

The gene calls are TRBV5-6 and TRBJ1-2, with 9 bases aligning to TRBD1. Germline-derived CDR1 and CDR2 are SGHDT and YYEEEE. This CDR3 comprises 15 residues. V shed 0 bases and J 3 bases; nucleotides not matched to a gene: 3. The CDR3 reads CASSLGGQGHYGYTF. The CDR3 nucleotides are TGTGCCAGCAGCTTGGGGGGACAGGGTCACTATGGCTACACCTTC.

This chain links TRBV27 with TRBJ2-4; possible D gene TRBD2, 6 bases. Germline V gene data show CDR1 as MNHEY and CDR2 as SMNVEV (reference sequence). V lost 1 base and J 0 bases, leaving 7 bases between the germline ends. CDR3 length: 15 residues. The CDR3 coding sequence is TGTGCCAGCAGTTTATTTAGCGGAGCCAAAAACATTCAGTACTTC. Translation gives CASSLFSGAKNIQYF.

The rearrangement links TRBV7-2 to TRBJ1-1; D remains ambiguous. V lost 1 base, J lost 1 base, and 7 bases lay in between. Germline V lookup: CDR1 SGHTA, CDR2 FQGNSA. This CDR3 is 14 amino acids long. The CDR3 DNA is TGTGCCAGCAGCTTAGGAGTGGGGAACACTGAAGCTTTCTTT. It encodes CASSLGVGNTEAFF. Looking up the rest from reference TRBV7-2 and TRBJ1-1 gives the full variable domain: GAGVSQSPSNKVTEKGKDVELRCDPISGHTALYWYRQSLGQGLEFLIYFQGNSAPDKSGLPSDRFSAERTGGSVSTLTIQRTQQEDSAVYLCASSLGVGNTEAFFGQGTRLTVV.

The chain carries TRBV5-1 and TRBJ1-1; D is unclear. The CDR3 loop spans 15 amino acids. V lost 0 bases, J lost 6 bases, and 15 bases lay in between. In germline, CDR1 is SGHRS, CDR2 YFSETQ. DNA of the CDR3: TGCGCCAGCAGCTTGGCCGGTAACCTACGGTCTGAAGCTTTCTTT. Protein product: CASSLAGNLRSEAFF. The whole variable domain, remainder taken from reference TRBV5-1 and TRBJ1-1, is KAGVTQTPRYLIKTRGQQVTLSCSPISGHRSVSWYQQTPGQGLQFLFEYFSETQRNKGNFPGRFSGRQFSNSRSEMNVSTLELGDSALYLCASSLAGNLRSEAFFGQGTRLTVV.

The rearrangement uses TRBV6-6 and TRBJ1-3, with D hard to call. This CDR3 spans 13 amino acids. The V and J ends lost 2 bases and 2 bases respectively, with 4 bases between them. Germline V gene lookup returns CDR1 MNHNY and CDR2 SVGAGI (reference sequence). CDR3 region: CASSYDTGNTIYF. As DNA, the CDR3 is TGTGCCAGCAGTTACGACACTGGAAACACCATATATTTT.

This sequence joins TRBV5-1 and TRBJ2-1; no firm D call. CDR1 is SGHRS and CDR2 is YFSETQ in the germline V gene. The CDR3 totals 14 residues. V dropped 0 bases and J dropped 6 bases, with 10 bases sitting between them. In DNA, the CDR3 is TGCGCCAGCAGCTTGGGGTCAAGAATCAATGAGCAGTTCTTC. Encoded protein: CASSLGSRINEQFF.

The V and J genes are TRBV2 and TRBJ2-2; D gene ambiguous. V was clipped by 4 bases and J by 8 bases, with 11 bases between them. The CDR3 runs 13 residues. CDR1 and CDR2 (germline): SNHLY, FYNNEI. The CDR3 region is CASSAQPGGELFF. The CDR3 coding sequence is TGTGCCAGCAGTGCACAGCCCGGAGGGGAGCTGTTTTTT.

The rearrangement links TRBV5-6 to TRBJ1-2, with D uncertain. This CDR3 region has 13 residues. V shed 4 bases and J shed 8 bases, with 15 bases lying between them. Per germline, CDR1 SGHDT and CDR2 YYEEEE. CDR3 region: CASSEGVQWGYTF. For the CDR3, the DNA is TGTGCCAGCAGCGAAGGCGTTCAGTGGGGCTACACCTTC.

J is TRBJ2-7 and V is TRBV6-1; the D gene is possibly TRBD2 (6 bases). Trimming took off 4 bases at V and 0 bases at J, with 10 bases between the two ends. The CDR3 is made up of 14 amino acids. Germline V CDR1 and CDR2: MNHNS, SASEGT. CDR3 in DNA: TGTGCCAGCAGTGTTTTCGGGGGCTCCTACGAGCAGTACTTC. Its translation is CASSVFGGSYEQYF.

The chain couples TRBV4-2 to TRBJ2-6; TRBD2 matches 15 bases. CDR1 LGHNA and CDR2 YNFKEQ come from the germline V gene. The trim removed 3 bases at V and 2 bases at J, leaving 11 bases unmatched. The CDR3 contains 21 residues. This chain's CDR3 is CASSHYGTSGGQLTGANVLTF. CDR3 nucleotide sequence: TGTGCCAGCAGCCATTACGGGACTAGCGGGGGGCAGCTTACTGGGGCCAACGTCCTGACTTTC.